These 24 T cell receptor beta chains originate from one sample sequenced in a study of blood T cell repertoires in COVID-19. Profiled with immunoSEQ multiplex PCR; TCRdb holds only in-frame clones, not every one. The sample records approximately 280,000 clones, around 85% being singletons. Material: peripheral blood. The receptors were sampled from a man in his fifties or sixties with active or convalescent COVID-19.

This sequence joins TRBV23-1 and TRBJ2-1; 7 bases are a match to TRBD2. TRBV23-1 is classed as an ORF, of uncertain function. Unmatched junction bases numbered 28, after V lost 0 bases and J lost 5 bases. The length of the CDR3 is 23 residues. CDR3 sequence: CASSQSSGTVWDGTKPFHNEQFF. In nucleotides, the CDR3 is TGCGCCAGCAGTCAATCTAGTGGCACCGTCTGGGACGGGACTAAACCATTTCACAATGAGCAGTTCTTC.

The chain has TRBV12-3 or TRBV12-4 and TRBJ1-2, with D perhaps TRBD1 (5 bases). There are 12 residues in the CDR3. V was clipped by 6 bases and J by 6 bases, with 11 bases between them. The CDR3 DNA is TGTGCCAGCAGAAGACAGTCCGATGGCTACACCTTC. Amino acid sequence: CASRRQSDGYTF.

The chain links TRBV24-1 to TRBJ2-2, with D tentatively TRBD2 (6 bases). CDR3 size: 13 residues. The V and J ends lost 9 bases and 2 bases respectively, with 9 bases between them. The germline V gene has CDR1 KGHDR and CDR2 SFDVKD. CDR3 residues: CATEEGNTGELFF. The CDR3 DNA follows: TGTGCCACCGAGGAGGGAAACACCGGGGAGCTGTTTTTT.

This clone was recorded once. The genes are TRBV7-2 and TRBJ2-1, with TRBD2 matching 11 bases. The CDR3 contains 14 residues. V lost 5 bases and J lost 9; bases outside the gene matches: 6. CDR1 SGHTA and CDR2 FQGNSA come from the germline V gene. CDR3 region: CASSLWTSGSEQFF. The CDR3 bases are TGTGCCAGCAGCCTATGGACTAGCGGGTCTGAGCAGTTCTTC.

The chain couples TRBV15 to TRBJ2-5, with TRBD2 as a possible D gene (6 bases). V shed 3 bases and J shed 5 bases, with 10 bases lying between them. CDR1 LNHNV and CDR2 YYDKDF come from the germline V gene (reference sequence). CDR3 size: 13 residues. The CDR3 loop reads CATSSGGTETQYF. Written as DNA, the CDR3 is TGTGCCACCAGCAGCGGCGGGACGGAGACCCAGTACTTC.

The V gene is TRBV5-1, the J gene TRBJ2-5, with 11 bases fitting TRBD2. CDR1 and CDR2 (germline): SGHRS, YFSETQ. The V gene end was trimmed by 3 bases and the J gene end by 5 bases; junction bases not matched to a gene: 9. This CDR3 contains 16 residues. The CDR3 bases are TGCGCCAGCAGCTACTTAGCGGGAGGGCCGGAGGAGACCCAGTACTTC. Its protein product is CASSYLAGGPEETQYF. Full variable domain (remainder filled in from reference TRBV5-1 and TRBJ2-5): KAGVTQTPRYLIKTRGQQVTLSCSPISGHRSVSWYQQTPGQGLQFLFEYFSETQRNKGNFPGRFSGRQFSNSRSEMNVSTLELGDSALYLCASSYLAGGPEETQYFGPGTRLLVL.

The gene calls are TRBV12-3 or TRBV12-4 and TRBJ1-1, with D perhaps TRBD1 (5 bases). The CDR3 is 11 residues long. V was trimmed by 5 bases and J by 9 bases, leaving 10 bases between them. In DNA, the CDR3 is TGTGCCAGCAGTCAGACAGAAAAAGCTTTCTTT. Protein sequence: CASSQTEKAFF.

V usage is TRBV10-1 and J usage is TRBJ1-2; the match to TRBD1 covers 7 bases. Germline CDR1 reads WNHNN; CDR2 reads SYGVQD (reference sequence). The CDR3 length is 13 residues. J was trimmed by 2 bases and V by 8 bases; bases with no gene match: 5. This CDR3 is CASSDRVNYGYTF. The CDR3 DNA reads TGCGCCAGCTCAGACAGGGTCAACTATGGCTACACCTTC.

The chain recombines TRBV18 with TRBJ2-2, with 8 bases matching TRBD1. The length of the CDR3 is 15 residues. Unmatched junction bases numbered 6, after V lost 3 bases and J lost 6 bases. Germline CDR1 is KGHSH and CDR2 is LQKENI. In DNA, the CDR3 is TGTGCCAGCTCACCGCCAGGGGGCGGTTCCGGGGAGCTGTTTTTT. Residues: CASSPPGGGSGELFF.

The CDR3 DNA sequence: TGTGCCAGCAGTGAAGCGCGGCTCCTCACAGATACGCAGTATTTT. This translates into CASSEARLLTDTQYF. The chain carries TRBV6-1 and TRBJ2-3; D not certain. The germline V and J ends were trimmed by 0 bases and 2 bases, with 9 bases remaining between them. The CDR3 is 15 residues long. Germline assignment: CDR1 MNHNS and CDR2 SASEGT.

The chain is built from TRBV6-5 and TRBJ1-1, with 12 bases aligning to TRBD1. With 6 bases clipped from V and 10 bases from J, the junction kept 12 bases outside the gene matches. The germline CDR1 and CDR2 sequences are MNHEY and SVGAGI. This CDR3 has 15 residues. CDR3 DNA sequence: TGTGCCAGCAGATTAAACCGGGACAGGGGGCTTCGAGCTTTCTTT. It is translated as CASRLNRDRGLRAFF.

The chain uses TRBV10-1 and TRBJ2-7, with 8 nucleotides matching TRBD1. The CDR3 consists of 14 residues. With 1 base clipped from V and 6 bases from J, the junction kept 5 bases outside the gene matches. Germline CDR1 and CDR2: WNHNN and SYGVQD (reference sequence). The CDR3 sequence is CASSEWPGGTEQYF. DNA for the CDR3: TGCGCCAGCAGTGAGTGGCCAGGGGGCACCGAGCAGTACTTC.

J is TRBJ2-7 and V is TRBV28; D possibly corresponds to TRBD1 (6 bases). The V gene's germline CDR1 is MDHEN and CDR2 SYDVKM. The CDR3 covers 17 residues. Trimming took 4 bases from V and 6 from J, leaving 25 bases between them. Here the CDR3 reads CASSSTTWDNTPGEQYF. DNA for the CDR3: TGTGCCAGCAGTTCTACAACATGGGACAACACCCCGGGCGAGCAGTACTTC.

This chain links TRBV6-2 or TRBV6-3 with TRBJ2-7; perhaps TRBD1 as D (6 bases). The V end was cut by 2 bases, the J end by 2 bases, with 13 bases between. CDR3 length equals 15 residues. CDR1 MNHEY and CDR2 SVGEGT come from the germline V gene. CDR3 in amino acids: CASSYPTDRTYEQYF. In DNA form, the CDR3 reads TGTGCCAGCAGTTACCCCACCGACAGGACCTACGAGCAGTACTTC.

The chain carries TRBV19 and TRBJ1-2; possible D gene TRBD1, 5 bases. The CDR3 spans 13 residues. The V gene lost 0 bases and the J gene lost 8 bases, with 10 bases spanning the gap. The germline CDR1 and CDR2 sequences are LNHDA and SQIVND (reference sequence). The CDR3 nucleotides read TGTGCCAGTAGTATAGATGCGGGGCGCGGCTACACCTTC. Its translation is CASSIDAGRGYTF.

The chain couples TRBV5-1 to TRBJ1-5, with a tentative D call TRBD1 (5 bases). This CDR3 is built from 15 residues. Germline V CDR1 and CDR2: SGHRS, YFSETQ. Trimming left V 3 bases short and J 1 base short, with 11 bases between. The CDR3 DNA sequence: TGCGCCAGCAGCTACCTGGGGGGGAGCAATCAGCCCCAGCATTTT. Its translation: CASSYLGGSNQPQHF. The full variable domain, completed using reference TRBV5-1 and TRBJ1-5, is KAGVTQTPRYLIKTRGQQVTLSCSPISGHRSVSWYQQTPGQGLQFLFEYFSETQRNKGNFPGRFSGRQFSNSRSEMNVSTLELGDSALYLCASSYLGGSNQPQHFGDGTRLSIL.

The chain uses TRBV19 and TRBJ2-2; maybe TRBD2 (5 bases). Trimming took off 7 bases at V and 1 base at J, with 16 bases between the two ends. Germline V gene lookup returns CDR1 LNHDA and CDR2 SQIVND (reference sequence). The CDR3 covers 16 residues. CDR3 in amino acids: CASTHHSGVNTGELFF. In DNA form, the CDR3 reads TGTGCCAGTACCCACCATTCCGGGGTGAACACCGGGGAGCTGTTTTTT.

The V call is TRBV4-3, the J call TRBJ2-1, with 11 bases that match TRBD2. V lost 0 bases, J lost 4 bases, and 11 bases stayed unmatched. CDR1 is LGHNA, CDR2 YSLEER, per germline. This CDR3 spans 19 amino acids. CDR3 sequence: CASSQDLGVAGGRYNEQFF. The CDR3 DNA reads as TGCGCCAGCAGCCAAGATCTCGGGGTAGCGGGAGGGCGGTACAATGAGCAGTTCTTC.

The gene calls are TRBV4-3 and TRBJ1-1; maybe TRBD1 (6 bases). Germline loops: CDR1 LGHNA, CDR2 YSLEER. CDR3 length: 15 residues. Trimming pared 1 base from V and 3 bases from J, leaving 12 bases between. The CDR3 DNA sequence: TGCGCCAGCAGCCAAGTAGAGGGGGTCGACACTGAAGCTTTCTTT. Translation: CASSQVEGVDTEAFF.

V is TRBV9 and J is TRBJ2-5; 7 bases match TRBD2. Germline V lookup: CDR1 SGDLS, CDR2 YYNGEE. Unmatched junction bases numbered 17, after V lost 4 bases and J lost 5 bases. The CDR3 has 17 amino acids. The CDR3 sequence: CASSRQSWGGRGETQYF. In nucleotides, the CDR3 is TGTGCCAGCAGCCGCCAATCTTGGGGAGGGCGAGGGGAGACCCAGTACTTC. The full variable domain, with the rest looked up from reference TRBV9 and TRBJ2-5, is DSGVTQTPKHLITATGQRVTLRCSPRSGDLSVYWYQQSLDQGLQFLIQYYNGEERAKGNILERFSAQQFPDLHSELNLSSLELGDSALYFCASSRQSWGGRGETQYFGPGTRLLVL.

The chain joins TRBV19 to TRBJ1-1; D remains unclear. V was trimmed by 10 bases and J by 3 bases, leaving 18 bases between them. From germline, CDR1 is LNHDA and CDR2 SQIVND (reference sequence). CDR3 length: 14 amino acids. For the CDR3, the DNA is TGTGCCACCTACGACCCTACTCGGGACACTGAAGCTTTCTTT. Translated, it gives CATYDPTRDTEAFF.

The count of this clone is one. The CDR3 DNA sequence: TGTGCCAGCAGCCGGAGTCTCTCTGGGGCCAACGTCCTGACTTTC. It encodes CASSRSLSGANVLTF. The chain employs TRBV7-9 and TRBJ2-6; no firm D call. The CDR3 runs to 15 residues. V dropped 5 bases and J dropped 0 bases, with 8 bases sitting between them. The germline CDR1 and CDR2 sequences are SEHNR and FQNEAQ (reference sequence).

The chain has TRBV13 and TRBJ1-2, with no clear D. CDR3 length: 15 amino acids. The V gene lost 0 bases and the J gene lost 4 bases, with 12 bases spanning the gap. Germline CDR1 and CDR2: PRHDT and FYEKMQ (reference sequence). CDR3 residues: CASSLGRGAGYGYTF. The CDR3 nucleotides are TGTGCCAGCAGCTTAGGCCGGGGAGCGGGCTATGGCTACACCTTC. The full variable domain, rest sourced from reference TRBV13 and TRBJ1-2, is AAGVIQSPRHLIKEKRETATLKCYPIPRHDTVYWYQQGPGQDPQFLISFYEKMQSDKGSIPDRFSAQQFSDYHSELNMSSLELGDSALYFCASSLGRGAGYGYTFGSGTRLTVV.

In DNA, the CDR3 is TGTGCCAGCAGTTTTATTGCGGGCCCCAATGAGCAGTTCTTC. It is translated as CASSFIAGPNEQFF. The chain combines TRBV28 with TRBJ2-1; possible D gene TRBD2, 5 bases. Germline CDR1 reads MDHEN; CDR2 reads SYDVKM. Between the trimmed V and J ends, which lost 3 bases and 6 bases, there was a span of 12 bases. This CDR3 is 14 amino acids long.